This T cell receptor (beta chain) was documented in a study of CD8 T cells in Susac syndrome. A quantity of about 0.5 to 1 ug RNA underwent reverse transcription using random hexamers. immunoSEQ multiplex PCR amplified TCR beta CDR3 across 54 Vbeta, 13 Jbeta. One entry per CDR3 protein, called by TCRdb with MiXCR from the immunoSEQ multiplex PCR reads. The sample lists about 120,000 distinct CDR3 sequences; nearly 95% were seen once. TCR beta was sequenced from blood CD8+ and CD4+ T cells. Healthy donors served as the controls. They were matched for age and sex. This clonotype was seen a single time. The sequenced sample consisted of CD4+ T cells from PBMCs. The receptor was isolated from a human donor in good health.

For the CDR3, the DNA is TGTGCCAGTGACTCGCAGACCGCGAACACCGGGGAGCTGTTTTTT. It is translated as CASDSQTANTGELFF. The chain carries TRBV19 and TRBJ2-2; no reliable D call. CDR3 size: 15 residues. Germline V gene lookup returns CDR1 LNHDA and CDR2 SQIVND (reference sequence). The V end was cut by 8 bases, the J end by 0 bases, with 13 bases between.